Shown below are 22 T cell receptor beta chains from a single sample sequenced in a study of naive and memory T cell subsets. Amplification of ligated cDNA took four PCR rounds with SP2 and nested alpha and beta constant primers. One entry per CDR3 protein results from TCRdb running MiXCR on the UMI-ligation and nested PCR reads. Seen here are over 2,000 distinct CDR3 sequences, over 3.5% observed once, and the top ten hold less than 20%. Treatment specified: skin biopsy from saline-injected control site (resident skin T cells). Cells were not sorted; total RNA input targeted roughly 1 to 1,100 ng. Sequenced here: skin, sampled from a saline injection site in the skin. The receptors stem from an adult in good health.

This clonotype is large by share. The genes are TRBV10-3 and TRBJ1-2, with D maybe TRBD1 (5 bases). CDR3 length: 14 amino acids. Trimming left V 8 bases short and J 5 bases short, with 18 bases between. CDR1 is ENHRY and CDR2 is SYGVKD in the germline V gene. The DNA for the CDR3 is TGTGCCATCCCCAATCCCGACGGGACGTATGGCTACACCTTC. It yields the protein CAIPNPDGTYGYTF.

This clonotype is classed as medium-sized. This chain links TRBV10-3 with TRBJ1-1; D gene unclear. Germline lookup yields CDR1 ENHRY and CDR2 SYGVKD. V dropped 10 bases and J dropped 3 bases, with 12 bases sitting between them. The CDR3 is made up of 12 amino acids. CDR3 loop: CATNEADTEAFF. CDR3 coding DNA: TGTGCCACCAATGAGGCAGACACTGAAGCTTTCTTT.

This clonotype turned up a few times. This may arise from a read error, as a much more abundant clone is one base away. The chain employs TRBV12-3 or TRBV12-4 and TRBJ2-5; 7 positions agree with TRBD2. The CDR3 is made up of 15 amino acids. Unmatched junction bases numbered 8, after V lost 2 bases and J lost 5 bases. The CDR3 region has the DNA TGTGCCAGCAGTTTAAGCGGGGTATGGACGGAGACCCAGTACTTC. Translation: CASSLSGVWTETQYF.

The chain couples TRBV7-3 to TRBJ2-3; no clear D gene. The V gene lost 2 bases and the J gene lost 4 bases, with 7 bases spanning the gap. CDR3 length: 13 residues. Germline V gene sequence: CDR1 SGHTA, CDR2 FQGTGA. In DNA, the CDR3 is TGTGCCAGCAGCTTACATGGGTCAGATACGCAGTATTTT. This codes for CASSLHGSDTQYF. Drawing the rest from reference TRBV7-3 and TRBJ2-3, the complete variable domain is GAGVSQTPSNKVTEKGKYVELRCDPISGHTALYWYRQSLGQGPEFLIYFQGTGAADDSGLPNDRFFAVRPEGSVSTLKIQRTERGDSAVYLCASSLHGSDTQYFGPGTRLTVL.

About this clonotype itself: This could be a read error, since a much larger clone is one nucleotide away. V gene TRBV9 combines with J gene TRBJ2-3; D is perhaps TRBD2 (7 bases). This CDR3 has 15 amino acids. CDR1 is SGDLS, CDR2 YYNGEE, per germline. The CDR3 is CASSASFGGAETQYF. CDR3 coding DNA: TGTGCCAGCAGCGCCTCCTTTGGGGGGGCAGAAACGCAGTATTTT.

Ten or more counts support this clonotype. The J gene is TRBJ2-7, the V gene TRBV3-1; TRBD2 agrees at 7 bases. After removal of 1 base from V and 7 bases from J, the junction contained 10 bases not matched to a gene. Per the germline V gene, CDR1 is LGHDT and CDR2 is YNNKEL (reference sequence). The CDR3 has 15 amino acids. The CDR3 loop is CASSQGSGLRSEQYF. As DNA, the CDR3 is TGTGCCAGCAGCCAAGGTTCGGGACTAAGAAGTGAGCAGTACTTC.

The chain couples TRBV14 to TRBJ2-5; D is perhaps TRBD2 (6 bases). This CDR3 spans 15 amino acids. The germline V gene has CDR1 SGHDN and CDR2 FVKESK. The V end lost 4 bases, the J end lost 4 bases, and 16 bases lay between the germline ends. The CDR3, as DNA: TGTGCCAGCAGCCCCTATGTGCGGGACGTAGAGACCCAGTACTTC. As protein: CASSPYVRDVETQYF. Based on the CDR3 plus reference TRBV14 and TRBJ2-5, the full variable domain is EAGVTQFPSHSVIEKGQTVTLRCDPISGHDNLYWYRRVMGKEIKFLLHFVKESKQDESGMPNNRFLAERTGGTYSTLKVQPAELEDSGVYFCASSPYVRDVETQYFGPGTRLLVL.

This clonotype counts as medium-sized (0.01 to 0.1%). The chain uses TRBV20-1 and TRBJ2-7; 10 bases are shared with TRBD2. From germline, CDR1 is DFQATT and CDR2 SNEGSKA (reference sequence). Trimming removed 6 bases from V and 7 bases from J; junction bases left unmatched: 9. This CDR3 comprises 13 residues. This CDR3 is CSAAKRGGLEQYF. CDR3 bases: TGCAGTGCCGCCAAGCGGGGGGGCCTTGAGCAGTACTTC.

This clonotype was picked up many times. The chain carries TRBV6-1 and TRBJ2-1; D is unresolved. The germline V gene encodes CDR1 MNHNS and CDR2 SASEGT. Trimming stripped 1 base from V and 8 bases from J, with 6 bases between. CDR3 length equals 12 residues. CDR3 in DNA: TGTGCCAGCAGTGAAGGATTCGATGAGCAGTTCTTC. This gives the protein CASSEGFDEQFF.

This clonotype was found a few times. The CDR3 coding sequence is TGTGCCAGCAGTTCAGCGGGGAACACTGAAGCTTTCTTT. It is translated as CASSSAGNTEAFF. The chain joins TRBV27 to TRBJ1-1; no clear D. CDR1 and CDR2 (germline): MNHEY, SMNVEV (reference sequence). The CDR3 sequence is 13 residues long. V dropped 4 bases and J dropped 1 base, with 7 bases sitting between them.

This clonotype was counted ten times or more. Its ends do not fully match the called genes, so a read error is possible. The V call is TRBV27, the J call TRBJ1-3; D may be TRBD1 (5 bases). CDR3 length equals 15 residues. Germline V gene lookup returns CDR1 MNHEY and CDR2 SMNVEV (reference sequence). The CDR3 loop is CASPGDSSSENTIYF. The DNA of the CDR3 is TGTGCCAGCCCGGGGGACTCAAGCTCTGAAAACACCATATATTTT.

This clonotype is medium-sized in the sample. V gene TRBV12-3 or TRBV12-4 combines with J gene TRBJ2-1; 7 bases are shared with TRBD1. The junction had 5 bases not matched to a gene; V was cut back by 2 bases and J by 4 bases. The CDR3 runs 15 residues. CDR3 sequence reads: CASSLSRGIYNEQFF. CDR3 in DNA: TGTGCCAGCAGTTTAAGCAGGGGGATATACAATGAGCAGTTCTTC.

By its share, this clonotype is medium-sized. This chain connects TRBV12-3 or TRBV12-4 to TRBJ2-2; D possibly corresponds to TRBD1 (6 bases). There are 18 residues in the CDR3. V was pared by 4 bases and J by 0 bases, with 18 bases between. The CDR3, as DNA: TGTGCCAGCAGTTACCAAACAGGGTCGGACACGAACACCGGGGAGCTGTTTTTT. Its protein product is CASSYQTGSDTNTGELFF.

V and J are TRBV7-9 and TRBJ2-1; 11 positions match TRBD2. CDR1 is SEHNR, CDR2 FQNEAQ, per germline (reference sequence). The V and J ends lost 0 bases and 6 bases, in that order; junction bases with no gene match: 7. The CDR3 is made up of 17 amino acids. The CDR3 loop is CASSLAVTSGESNEQFF. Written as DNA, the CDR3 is TGTGCCAGCAGCTTAGCTGTGACTAGCGGGGAGAGCAATGAGCAGTTCTTC.

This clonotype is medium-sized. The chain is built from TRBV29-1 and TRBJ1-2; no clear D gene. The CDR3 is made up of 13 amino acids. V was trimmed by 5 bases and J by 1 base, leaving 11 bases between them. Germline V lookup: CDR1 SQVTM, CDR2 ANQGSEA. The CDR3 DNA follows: TGCAGCGTTATCGGTTTATATAACTATGGCTACACCTTC. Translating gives CSVIGLYNYGYTF.

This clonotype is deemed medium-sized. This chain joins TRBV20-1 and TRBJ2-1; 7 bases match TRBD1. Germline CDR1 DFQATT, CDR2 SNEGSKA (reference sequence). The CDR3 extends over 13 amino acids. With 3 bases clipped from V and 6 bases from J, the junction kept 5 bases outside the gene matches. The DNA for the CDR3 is TGCAGTGCTAGGAGGACAGGATTCAATGAGCAGTTCTTC. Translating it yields CSARRTGFNEQFF.

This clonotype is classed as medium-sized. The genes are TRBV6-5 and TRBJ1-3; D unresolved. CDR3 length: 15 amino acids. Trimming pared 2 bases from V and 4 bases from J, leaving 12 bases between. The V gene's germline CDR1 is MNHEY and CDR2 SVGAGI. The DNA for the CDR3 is TGTGCCAGCAGTTACCGTACGGGCGGCGGAAACACCATATATTTT. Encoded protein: CASSYRTGGGNTIYF.

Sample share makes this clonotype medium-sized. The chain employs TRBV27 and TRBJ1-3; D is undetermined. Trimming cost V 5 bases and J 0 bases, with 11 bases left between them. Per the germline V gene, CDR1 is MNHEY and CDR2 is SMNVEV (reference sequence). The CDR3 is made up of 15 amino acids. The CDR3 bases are TGTGCCAGCAGTCCATCCGGGGTCTCTGGAAACACCATATATTTT. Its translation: CASSPSGVSGNTIYF.

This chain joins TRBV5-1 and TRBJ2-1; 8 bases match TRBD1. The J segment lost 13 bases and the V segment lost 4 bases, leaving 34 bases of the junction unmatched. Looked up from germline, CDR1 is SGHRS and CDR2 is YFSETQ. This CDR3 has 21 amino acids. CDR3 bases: TGCGCCAGCAGCCCGGCCGGGACAGGCCGAGGCTTATGGGGCCACTTTTTTGCCCAGTTCTTC. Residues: CASSPAGTGRGLWGHFFAQFF.

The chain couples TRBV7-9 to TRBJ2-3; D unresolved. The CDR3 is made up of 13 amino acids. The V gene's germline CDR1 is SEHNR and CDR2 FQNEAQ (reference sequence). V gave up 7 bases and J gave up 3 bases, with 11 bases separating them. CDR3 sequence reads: CASTLGVTDTQYF. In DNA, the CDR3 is TGTGCCAGCACGCTAGGAGTTACAGATACGCAGTATTTT. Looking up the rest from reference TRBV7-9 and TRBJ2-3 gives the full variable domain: DTGVSQNPRHKITKRGQNVTFRCDPISEHNRLYWYRQTLGQGPEFLTYFQNEAQLEKSRLLSDRFSAERPKGSFSTLEIQRTEQGDSAMYLCASTLGVTDTQYFGPGTRLTVL.

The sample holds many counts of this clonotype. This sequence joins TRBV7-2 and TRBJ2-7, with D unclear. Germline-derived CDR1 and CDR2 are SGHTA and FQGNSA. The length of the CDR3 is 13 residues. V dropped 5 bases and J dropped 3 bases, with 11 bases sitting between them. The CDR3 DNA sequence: TGTGCCAGCAGCCTCGAGATCCTCTACGAGCAGTACTTC. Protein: CASSLEILYEQYF.

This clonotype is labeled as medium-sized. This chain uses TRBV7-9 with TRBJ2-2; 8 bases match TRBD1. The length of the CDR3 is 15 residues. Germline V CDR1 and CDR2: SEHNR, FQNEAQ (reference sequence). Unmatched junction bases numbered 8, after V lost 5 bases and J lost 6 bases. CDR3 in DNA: TGTGCCAGCAGCCCCCGGACAGGGACGGCCGGGGAGCTGTTTTTT. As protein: CASSPRTGTAGELFF.